The present T cell receptor beta chain was sequenced within a study of beta chain features in type 1 diabetes. Notes on the study in general: Within the patient group, naive, central memory and Treg TCRB repertoires appeared more similar to each other than within healthy donors. Moderate yet significant TCRB CDR3 shortening was seen in Type 1 diabetes patients in all four CD4+ subsets. Although PCR might favor shorter templates, it would do so equally in patients and controls.

The CDR3 totals 10 residues. Germline assignment: CDR1 DFQATT and CDR2 SNEGSKA (reference sequence). The V gene lost 5 bases and the J gene lost 5 bases, with 6 bases spanning the gap. This clone occurred a few times. The antigen remains unidentified. The investigators reverse transcribed all of the isolated RNA, so they sequenced expressed TCRB transcripts. This table comes from immunoSEQ multiplex PCR, and its TCRdb copy is limited to in-frame clones, with some not included. The sample lists hundreds of thousands of clones; about 13% were seen once. CD4+ naive, central memory, regulatory and stem cell-like memory subsets were isolated by sorting on CD45RO/CCR7/CD25/CD127/CD95/CD27.

Source material: naive CD4+ T cells from blood. This clonotype was obtained from a man younger than 45 with type 1 diabetes. The chain has TRBV20-1 and TRBJ2-5; D gene ambiguous. CDR3 residues: CSAPLETQYF. CDR3 nucleotides: TGCAGTGCTCCATTGGAGACCCAGTACTTC.